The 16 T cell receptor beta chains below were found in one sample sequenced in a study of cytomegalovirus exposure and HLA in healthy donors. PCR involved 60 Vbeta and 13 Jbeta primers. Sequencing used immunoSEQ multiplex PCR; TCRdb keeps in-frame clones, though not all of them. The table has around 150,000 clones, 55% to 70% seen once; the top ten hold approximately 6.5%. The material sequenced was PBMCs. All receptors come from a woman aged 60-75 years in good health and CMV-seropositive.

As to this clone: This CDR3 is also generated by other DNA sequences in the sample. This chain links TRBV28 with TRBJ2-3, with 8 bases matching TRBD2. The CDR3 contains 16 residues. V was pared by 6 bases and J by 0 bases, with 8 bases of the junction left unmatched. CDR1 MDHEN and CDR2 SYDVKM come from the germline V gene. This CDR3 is CASSSLAGSSTDTQYF. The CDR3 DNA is TGTGCCAGCAGCTCATTAGCGGGGTCTAGCACAGATACGCAGTATTTT.

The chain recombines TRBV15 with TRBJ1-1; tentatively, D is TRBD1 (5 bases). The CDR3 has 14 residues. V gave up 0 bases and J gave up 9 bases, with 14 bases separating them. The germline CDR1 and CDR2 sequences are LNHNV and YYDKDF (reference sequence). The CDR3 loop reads CATSRDRTGGKAFF. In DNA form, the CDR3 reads TGTGCCACCAGCAGAGATAGAACGGGGGGGAAAGCTTTCTTT.

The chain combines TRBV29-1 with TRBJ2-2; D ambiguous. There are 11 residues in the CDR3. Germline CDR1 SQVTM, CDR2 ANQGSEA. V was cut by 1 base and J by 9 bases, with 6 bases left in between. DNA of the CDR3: TGCAGCGTTGAAGTACAGTGGGAGCTGTTTTTT. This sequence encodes CSVEVQWELFF.

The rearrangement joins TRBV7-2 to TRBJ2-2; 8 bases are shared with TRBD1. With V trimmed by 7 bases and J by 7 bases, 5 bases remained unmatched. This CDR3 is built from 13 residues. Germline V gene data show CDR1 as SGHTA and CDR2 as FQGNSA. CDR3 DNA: TGTGCCAGCACCCCAGGGGGCATCGGGGAGCTGTTTTTT. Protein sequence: CASTPGGIGELFF.

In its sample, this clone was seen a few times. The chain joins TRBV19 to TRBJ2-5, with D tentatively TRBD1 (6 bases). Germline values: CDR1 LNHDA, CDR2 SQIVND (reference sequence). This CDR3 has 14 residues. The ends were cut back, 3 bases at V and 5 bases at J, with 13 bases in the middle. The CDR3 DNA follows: TGTGCCAGTAGTATCCCAGGGGTCCTGGAGACCCAGTACTTC. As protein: CASSIPGVLETQYF.

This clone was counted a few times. CDR3 amino acids: CASSATGNQPQHF. The CDR3 DNA follows: TGTGCCAGCAGCGCCACGGGCAATCAGCCCCAGCATTTT. This chain links TRBV7-9 with TRBJ1-5, with no clear D. Trimming left V 5 bases short and J 2 bases short, with 7 bases between. The CDR3 loop spans 13 amino acids. CDR1 and CDR2 (germline): SEHNR, FQNEAQ (reference sequence).

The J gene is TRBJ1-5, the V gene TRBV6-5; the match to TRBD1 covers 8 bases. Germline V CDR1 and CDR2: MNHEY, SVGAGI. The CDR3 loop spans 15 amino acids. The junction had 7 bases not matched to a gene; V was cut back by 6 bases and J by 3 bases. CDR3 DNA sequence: TGTGCCAGCAGGAGCCGGGACAGGACCAATCAGCCCCAGCATTTT. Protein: CASRSRDRTNQPQHF.

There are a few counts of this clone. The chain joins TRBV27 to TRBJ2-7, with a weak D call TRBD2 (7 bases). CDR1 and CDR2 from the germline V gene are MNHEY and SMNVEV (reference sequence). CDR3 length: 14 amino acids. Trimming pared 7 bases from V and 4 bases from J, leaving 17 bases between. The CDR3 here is CASNRGGGQYEQYF. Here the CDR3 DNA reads TGTGCCAGCAACCGAGGGGGGGGGCAATACGAGCAGTACTTC.

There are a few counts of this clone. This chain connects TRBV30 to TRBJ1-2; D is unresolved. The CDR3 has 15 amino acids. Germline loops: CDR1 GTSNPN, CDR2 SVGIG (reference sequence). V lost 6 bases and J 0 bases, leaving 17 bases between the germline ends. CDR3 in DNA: TGTGCCTGCCTCGCCCCGAGTCGTACTAACTATGGCTACACCTTC. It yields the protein CACLAPSRTNYGYTF.

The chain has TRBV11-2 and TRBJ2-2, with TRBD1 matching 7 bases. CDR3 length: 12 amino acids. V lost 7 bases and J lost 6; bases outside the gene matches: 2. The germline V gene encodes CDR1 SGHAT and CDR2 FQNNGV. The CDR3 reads CASNRGAGELFF. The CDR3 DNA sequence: TGTGCCAGCAACAGGGGCGCCGGGGAGCTGTTTTTT. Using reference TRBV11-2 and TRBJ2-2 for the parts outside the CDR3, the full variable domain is EAGVAQSPRYKIIEKRQSVAFWCNPISGHATLYWYQQILGQGPKLLIQFQNNGVVDDSQLPKDRFSAERLKGVDSTLKIQPAKLEDSAVYLCASNRGAGELFFGEGSRLTVL.

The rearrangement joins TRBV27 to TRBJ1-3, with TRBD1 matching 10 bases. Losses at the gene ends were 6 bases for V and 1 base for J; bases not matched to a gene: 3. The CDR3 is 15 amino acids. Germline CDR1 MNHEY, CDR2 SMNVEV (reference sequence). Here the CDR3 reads CASRRQGASGNTIYF. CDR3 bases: TGTGCCAGCAGAAGACAGGGGGCATCTGGAAACACCATATATTTT.

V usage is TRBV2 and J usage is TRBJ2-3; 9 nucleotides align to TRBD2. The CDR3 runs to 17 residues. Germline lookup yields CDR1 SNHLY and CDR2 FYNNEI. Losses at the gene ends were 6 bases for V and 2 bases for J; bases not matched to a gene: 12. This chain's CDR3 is CASSSGLTSGLTDTQYF. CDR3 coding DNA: TGTGCCAGCAGCTCAGGTTTGACTAGCGGACTCACAGATACGCAGTATTTT.

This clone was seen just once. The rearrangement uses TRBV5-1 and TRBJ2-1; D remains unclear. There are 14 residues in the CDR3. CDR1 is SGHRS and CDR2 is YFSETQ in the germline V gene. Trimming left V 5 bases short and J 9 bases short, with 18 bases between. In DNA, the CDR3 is TGCGCCAGCAGTGAAGGTACTATAGTTCGTGAGCAGTTCTTC. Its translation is CASSEGTIVREQFF.

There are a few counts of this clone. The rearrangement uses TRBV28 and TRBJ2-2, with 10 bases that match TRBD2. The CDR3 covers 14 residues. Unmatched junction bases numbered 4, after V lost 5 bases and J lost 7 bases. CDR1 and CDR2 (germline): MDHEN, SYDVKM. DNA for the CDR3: TGTGCCAGCAGTCTAGCGGGAGTGGACGGGGAGCTGTTTTTT. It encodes CASSLAGVDGELFF.

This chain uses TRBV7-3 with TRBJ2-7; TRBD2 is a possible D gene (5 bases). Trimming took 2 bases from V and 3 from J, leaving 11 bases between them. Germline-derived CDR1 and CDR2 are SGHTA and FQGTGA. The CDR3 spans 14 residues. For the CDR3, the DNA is TGTGCCAGCAGCTTAGGTCCGGGGAACTACGAGCAGTACTTC. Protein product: CASSLGPGNYEQYF.

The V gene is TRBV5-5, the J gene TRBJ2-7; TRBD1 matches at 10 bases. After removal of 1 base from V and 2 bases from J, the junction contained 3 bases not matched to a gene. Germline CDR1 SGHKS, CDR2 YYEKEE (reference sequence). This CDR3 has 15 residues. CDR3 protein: CASSLSGTGAYEQYF. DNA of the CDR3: TGTGCCAGCAGCTTGTCCGGGACAGGGGCCTACGAGCAGTACTTC. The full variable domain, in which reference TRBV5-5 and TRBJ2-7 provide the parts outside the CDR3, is DAGVTQSPTHLIKTRGQQVTLRCSPISGHKSVSWYQQVLGQGPQFIFQYYEKEERGRGNFPDRFSARQFPNYSSELNVNALLLGDSALYLCASSLSGTGAYEQYFGPGTRLTVT.